These 13 T cell receptor beta chains came from one sample sequenced in a study of CD8+ T cells in alopecia areata listed by TCRdb under 2018. In light of the paper, this sample's time point label describes: 20 to 30 weeks on oral tofacitinib. The treatment or condition label of this sample denotes: oral pan-JAK inhibitor, 5-10 mg twice daily. The library relied on the immunoSEQ multiplex PCR assay. To provide template for TCR sequencing, every sample had RNA extracted and reverse transcribed into cDNA. The table comes from immuneACCESS by way of TCRdb, which keeps in-frame sequences with V and J called. Part of the clones is missing from these tables; in studies checked, under half for an unresolved V gene and the rest for unknown reasons. The table for this sample lists 150,000 to 200,000 clones; over 55% of them were counted only once. Around 0.92% of the sample rests with the top ten. Sequences were derived from CD4+ T cells sorted from blood, sampled at week 24, from a patient treated with tofacitinib. Every receptor here comes from a human donor with alopecia areata.

The chain is built from TRBV21-1 and TRBJ2-5; TRBD1 is taken as the D call from the table, unchecked against the DNA. TRBV21-1 is tagged as a pseudogene. The CDR3 covers 14 residues. Here the CDR3 DNA reads TGTGCCAGCAGCATGGACAGGGACCAAGAGACCCAGTACTTC. It encodes CASSMDRDQETQYF.

This clone came up a few times. V usage is TRBV7-9 and J usage is TRBJ2-7; tentative D call: TRBD1 (6 bases). V was shortened by 1 base and J by 3 bases, with 10 bases between the two germline ends. CDR3 length: 14 residues. Germline CDR1 SEHNR, CDR2 FQNEAQ (reference sequence). CDR3 region: CASSLGDKLYEQYF. The CDR3 DNA reads TGTGCCAGCAGCTTAGGGGACAAGCTCTACGAGCAGTACTTC.

J is TRBJ1-5 and V is TRBV29-1, with D unresolved. The CDR3 runs to 18 residues. CDR1 and CDR2 from the germline V gene are SQVTM and ANQGSEA. Between the trimmed V and J ends, which lost 8 bases and 0 bases, there was a span of 26 bases. CDR3 sequence reads: CSTWGKRRWMYSNQPQHF. In nucleotides, the CDR3 is TGCAGCACCTGGGGAAAACGACGGTGGATGTATAGCAATCAGCCCCAGCATTTT. Using reference TRBV29-1 and TRBJ1-5 for the parts outside the CDR3, the full variable domain is SAVISQKPSRDICQRGTSLTIQCQVDSQVTMMFWYRQQPGQSLTLIATANQGSEATYESGFVIDKFPISRPNLTFSTLTVSNMSPEDSSIYLCSTWGKRRWMYSNQPQHFGDGTRLSIL.

Only a few counts were recorded for this clone. The genes are TRBV18 and TRBJ1-5; no clear D gene. The V end lost 6 bases, the J end lost 3 bases, and 12 bases lay between the germline ends. CDR1 and CDR2 from the germline V gene are KGHSH and LQKENI. CDR3 length: 14 residues. In DNA form, the CDR3 reads TGTGCCAGCTCCAATACGGACGTCAATCAGCCCCAGCATTTT. Translated: CASSNTDVNQPQHF.

This clone showed up just a few times. The V gene is TRBV5-1, the J gene TRBJ1-5, with unresolved D. The V end was cut by 0 bases, the J end by 5 bases, with 6 bases between. This CDR3 is built from 13 residues. Germline values: CDR1 SGHRS, CDR2 YFSETQ. CDR3 bases: TGCGCCAGCAGCTTGGCGAGGGATCAGCCCCAGCATTTT. It specifies CASSLARDQPQHF.

Comments on this clone: Its ends do not fully match the called genes, so a read error is possible. V is TRBV30 and J is TRBJ2-3, with TRBD2 matching 8 bases. The CDR3 contains 11 residues. The germline V gene encodes CDR1 GTSNPN and CDR2 SVGIG (reference sequence). CDR3 in DNA: TGTGCCTGGAGCCCTGGCGGGGGGACCATTTTT. Encoded protein: CAWSPGGGTIF.

The CDR3: CAWRGQTGTGGYMNTEAFF. For the CDR3, the DNA is TGTGCCTGGCGCGGCCAGACCGGGACAGGGGGTTACATGAACACTGAAGCTTTCTTT. The chain recombines TRBV30 with TRBJ1-1, with 11 bases matching TRBD1. After removal of 5 bases from V and 0 bases from J, the junction contained 17 bases not matched to a gene. CDR3 size: 19 residues. CDR1 GTSNPN and CDR2 SVGIG come from the germline V gene (reference sequence).

This clone was found a few times. The J gene is TRBJ1-2, the V gene TRBV5-1, with D perhaps TRBD1 (6 bases). V gave up 4 bases and J gave up 8 bases, with 21 bases separating them. CDR1 SGHRS and CDR2 YFSETQ come from the germline V gene. The length of the CDR3 is 15 residues. CDR3 amino acids: CASSPRQALGRGYTF. The CDR3 bases are TGCGCCAGCAGCCCCCGACAGGCGCTTGGTCGAGGCTACACCTTC.

V and J are TRBV30 and TRBJ2-3; D is undetermined. In germline, CDR1 is GTSNPN, CDR2 SVGIG (reference sequence). CDR3 size: 12 residues. V was clipped by 1 base and J by 4 bases, with 6 bases between them. CDR3 region: CAWSGVADTQYF. CDR3 nucleotide sequence: TGTGCCTGGAGTGGAGTGGCAGATACGCAGTATTTT.

V is TRBV30 and J is TRBJ2-3, with 9 bases identical to TRBD2. The CDR3 covers 16 residues. V trimming: 0 bases; J trimming: 6 bases; junction bases outside the gene matches: 10. CDR1 and CDR2 from the germline V gene are GTSNPN and SVGIG (reference sequence). The CDR3 DNA reads TGTGCCTGGAGTGTCCTGGCGGGGGGGCTCGCGGATACGCAGTATTTT. Its translation: CAWSVLAGGLADTQYF.

V usage is TRBV15 and J usage is TRBJ1-4; tentatively, D is TRBD1 (5 bases). With 7 bases removed from V and 5 bases from J, the gap between germline ends came to 17 bases. Germline V gives CDR1 LNHNV, CDR2 YYDKDF (reference sequence). The CDR3 has 15 residues. The CDR3 sequence: CATTRLTGGNEKLFF. CDR3 in DNA: TGTGCCACCACCCGACTGACGGGGGGGAATGAAAAACTGTTTTTT.

In its sample, this clone was seen a few times. The V gene is TRBV25-1, the J gene TRBJ2-5; D is possibly TRBD1 (6 bases). The CDR3 totals 14 residues. Per the germline V gene, CDR1 is MGHDK and CDR2 is SYGVNS. V was shortened by 4 bases and J by 5 bases, with 14 bases between the two germline ends. The CDR3 DNA reads as TGTGCCAGCAGTGGGATGGACAGAATCGAGACCCAGTACTTC. Its translation is CASSGMDRIETQYF.

The V call is TRBV15, the J call TRBJ2-3, with 8 nucleotides matching TRBD2. Germline CDR1 LNHNV, CDR2 YYDKDF (reference sequence). The CDR3 extends over 14 amino acids. The V segment lost 4 bases and the J segment 4 bases; nucleotides outside the gene matches: 4. The CDR3 reads CATSTLAVADTQYF. In DNA, the CDR3 is TGTGCCACCAGCACACTAGCGGTCGCAGATACGCAGTATTTT.